This entry lists 4 T cell receptor beta chains sequenced from one sample in a study of CD8+ T cells in alopecia areata. Sequencing used cDNA as its template, made by extracting RNA and reverse transcribing it. TCRdb's copy holds only in-frame clones and misses some; the assay was immunoSEQ multiplex PCR. The sample consists of about 180,000 clones, over 55% of them appearing once. Here the sequenced sample was CD4+ T cells sorted from blood, taken at week 0. The receptors come from a human donor with alopecia areata.

This clone was seen a single time. The sample contains more than one DNA sequence encoding this CDR3. The chain couples TRBV30 to TRBJ2-5; D gene ambiguous. The CDR3 totals 13 residues. Trimming stripped 0 bases from V and 1 base from J, with 6 bases between. Germline assignment: CDR1 GTSNPN and CDR2 SVGIG (reference sequence). The CDR3 region has the DNA TGTGCCTGGAGTGTACGACGCCAAGAGACCCAGTACTTC. It specifies CAWSVRRQETQYF. The full variable domain, completed using reference TRBV30 and TRBJ2-5, is SQTIHQWPATLVQPVGSPLSLECTVEGTSNPNLYWYRQAAGRGLQLLFYSVGIGQISSEVPQNLSASRPQDRQFILSSKKLLLSDSGFYLCAWSVRRQETQYFGPGTRLLVL.

This CDR3 reads CSVERQGMETQYF. The CDR3 coding sequence is TGCAGCGTTGAAAGGCAGGGCATGGAGACCCAGTACTTC. This chain connects TRBV29-1 to TRBJ2-5; a possible D gene is TRBD1 (5 bases). V was pared by 2 bases and J by 5 bases, with 12 bases between. Per germline, CDR1 SQVTM and CDR2 ANQGSEA. The CDR3 runs to 13 residues.

The chain couples TRBV30 to TRBJ2-7; D gene ambiguous. This CDR3 comprises 12 residues. The V gene's germline CDR1 is GTSNPN and CDR2 SVGIG (reference sequence). V lost 1 base to trimming and J lost 3 bases, with 7 bases between them. The CDR3 DNA follows: TGTGCCTGGAGTGACTTCGGCTACGAGCAGTACTTC. It yields the protein CAWSDFGYEQYF.

The rearrangement links TRBV5-1 to TRBJ2-3; either TRBD1 or TRBD2 may supply D (5 bases each). The CDR3 has 14 residues. Trimming removed 1 base at V and 2 bases at J, with 8 bases between. Germline V gives CDR1 SGHRS, CDR2 YFSETQ. CDR3 residues: CASSLMGDTDTQYF. CDR3 nucleotide sequence: TGCGCCAGCAGCTTGATGGGGGACACAGATACGCAGTATTTT. Supplemented by reference TRBV5-1 and TRBJ2-3, the full variable domain reads KAGVTQTPRYLIKTRGQQVTLSCSPISGHRSVSWYQQTPGQGLQFLFEYFSETQRNKGNFPGRFSGRQFSNSRSEMNVSTLELGDSALYLCASSLMGDTDTQYFGPGTRLTVL.